This is a list of T cell receptor beta chains from one sample in a study of blood T cell repertoires in COVID-19. Only in-frame clones appear in the TCRdb table, and some are missing; sequencing was by immunoSEQ multiplex PCR. The profile shows 130,000 or so clones, under 85% of them singletons. The sequenced sample was peripheral blood. The receptors derive from a woman aged 55-69 years with acute or convalescent COVID-19. Both conserved end residues are part of each CDR3. Each record gives: D gene, V gene, J gene, CDR3 protein. D genes are given only for firm matches.

>-|TRBV19|TRBJ2-6
CASSISTGVSGANVLTF
>TRBD1|TRBV5-1|TRBJ1-2
CASSLGPTGTGEDTF
>TRBD1|TRBV5-5|TRBJ1-2
CASSLPTGGAGYTF
>TRBD1|TRBV30|TRBJ1-2
CAWTPWDRGNGYTF
>-|TRBV3-1/TRBV3-2|TRBJ2-2
CASSQAQGANTGELFF
>-|TRBV2|TRBJ2-3
CASSLGGTSTDTQYF
>-|TRBV18|TRBJ1-1
CASSPQDSLLNTEAFF
>TRBD1|TRBV6-5|TRBJ1-4
CASRGQATNEKLFF
>-|TRBV2|TRBJ1-2
CASSDSRGFYGYTF
>-|TRBV6-6|TRBJ1-4
CASRGKNEKLFF
>-|TRBV5-1|TRBJ2-3
CASSRGLVDTQYF
>TRBD1|TRBV5-4|TRBJ2-5
CASSFKGQNQETQYF
>TRBD1|TRBV12-5|TRBJ1-6
CASGPGTGGSPLHF
>-|TRBV11-2|TRBJ1-1
CASSLEGGNTEAFF
>TRBD1|TRBV11-3|TRBJ1-1
CASSRTGGTEAFF
>-|TRBV14|TRBJ1-5
CASSLTGTQPQHF
>-|TRBV6-6|TRBJ1-4
CASSYSPGQTHEKLFF
>-|TRBV21-1|TRBJ2-1
CASSNFSGDDSYNEQFF
>-|TRBV10-3|TRBJ1-2
CASNAPAGSGYTF
>TRBD1|TRBV6-5|TRBJ1-6
CASTPDRVNSPLHF
>-|TRBV7-2|TRBJ1-3
CASSLVEGAGNTIYF
>TRBD1|TRBV7-3|TRBJ2-2
CASSSGQGNTGELFF
>-|TRBV11-2|TRBJ2-5
CASSLERQETQYF
>-|TRBV19|TRBJ2-7
CASSTYYEQYF
>-|TRBV12-3/TRBV12-4|TRBJ1-1
CASRAQGPTEAFF
>TRBD1|TRBV5-4|TRBJ1-2
CASSLSTGLVYGYTF
>-|TRBV3-1/TRBV3-2|TRBJ1-2
CASRYRAGATNYGYTF
>TRBD1|TRBV19|TRBJ1-5
CASSIPTVQGAQHF
>TRBD1|TRBV7-9|TRBJ1-2
CASSSNTQGGRGYTF
>-|TRBV9|TRBJ1-6
CASSVVEGQGSPLHF
>-|TRBV30|TRBJ2-4
CAWSGQFGNIQYF
>TRBD1|TRBV5-1|TRBJ1-1
CASSNDRATEAFF
>-|TRBV27|TRBJ1-4
CASSLAGGIEKLFF
>-|TRBV4-1|TRBJ2-3
CASSPRESPTDTQYF
>TRBD1|TRBV2|TRBJ1-4
CASSPQGWGNEKLFF
>TRBD2|TRBV9|TRBJ2-3
CASSATLAGSSTQYF
>-|TRBV7-2|TRBJ2-3
CASSKTWRDTQYF
>-|TRBV4-1|TRBJ2-3
CASSRGSDTQYF
>TRBD1|TRBV19|TRBJ1-1
CASTTGAFRERAFF
>TRBD2|TRBV9|TRBJ2-3
CASSVSGLAKDTQYF
>-|TRBV30|TRBJ1-2
CAWSSRGGYTF
>-|TRBV7-2|TRBJ1-5
CASSLVAGDQPQHF
>TRBD2|TRBV30|TRBJ2-3
CAWSSGLAPDTQYF
>-|TRBV2|TRBJ1-6
CASSGEENSPLHF
>TRBD2|TRBV5-3|TRBJ2-7
CARSLLAGVYEQYF
>-|TRBV28|TRBJ1-2
CASSQTLYGYTF
>-|TRBV12-3/TRBV12-4|TRBJ2-3
CASKQADTQYF
>TRBD2|TRBV7-6|TRBJ2-2
CASSPGGGETGELFF
>-|TRBV19|TRBJ1-1
CASSMAVNTEAFF
>-|TRBV14|TRBJ1-3
CASRRGNTIYF
>-|TRBV4-1|TRBJ1-4
CASSQEAGVREKLFF
>-|TRBV18|TRBJ1-2
CASSLGIDRPYGYTF
>TRBD1|TRBV20-1|TRBJ2-1
CSARDRFKQFF
>-|TRBV4-2|TRBJ2-5
CASSPNPPTGATGRETQYF
>-|TRBV2|TRBJ1-2
CASRGQNYGYTF
>-|TRBV5-6|TRBJ1-1
CASSLGGPTEAFF
>TRBD1|TRBV29-1|TRBJ1-1
CSVSDRGGTEAFF
>TRBD1|TRBV24-1|TRBJ1-2
CATSDPGQGLNYGYTF